Listed below are T cell receptor beta chains from one sample, sequenced in a study of monozygotic twins with inflammatory bowel disease. One entry per CDR3 protein, without DNA, is what TCRdb gives after re-calling the 5' RACE reads. The sample has more than 75,000 distinct CDR3 sequences. Sequenced sample: blood. These TCRs come from a human donor with ulcerative colitis or Crohn's disease, or a healthy co-twin of an affected twin (not recorded which). Each CDR3 is given with its conserved first and last residue. The order of the fields is CDR3 protein, J gene, V gene.

CASSPATMNTEAFF,TRBJ1-1,TRBV5-1
CSAHNERLNEQFF,TRBJ2-1,TRBV20-1
CAMGQGPLSTSYNEQFF,TRBJ2-1,TRBV10-3
CASRRDSIAFF,TRBJ1-1,TRBV5-1
CASSLGRMGQPQHF,TRBJ1-5,TRBV12-3/TRBV12-4
CASSLLGFNYGYTF,TRBJ1-2,TRBV7-9
CASGSFVVYGYTF,TRBJ1-2,TRBV12-3/TRBV12-4
CASSLVLGAQNTEAFF,TRBJ1-1,TRBV7-6
CSADIAGEVNFRETQYF,TRBJ2-5,TRBV20-1
CASSFSAGESTEAFF,TRBJ1-1,TRBV12-3/TRBV12-4
CASSQGQSYEQYF,TRBJ2-7,TRBV5-6
CAISPQGEAGYTF,TRBJ1-2,TRBV10-3
CASSSGGPAVTQYF,TRBJ2-3,TRBV28
CASSEALGGNTEAFF,TRBJ1-1,TRBV6-1
CASSTVPGTNTGELFF,TRBJ2-2,TRBV19
CAIRQANTEAFF,TRBJ1-1,TRBV10-3
CASSPPVGVTYNEQFF,TRBJ2-1,TRBV9
CASSFTGGLNKKLFF,TRBJ1-4,TRBV5-6
CASSWGNMNTEAFF,TRBJ1-1,TRBV12-3/TRBV12-4
CASSIGYSNQPQHF,TRBJ1-5,TRBV19
CASSYSDSANTGELFF,TRBJ2-2,TRBV5-1
CASSLGWTGTNQPQHF,TRBJ1-5,TRBV7-2
CASSPRNRPEKLFF,TRBJ1-4,TRBV27
CASSEAGRTYGYTF,TRBJ1-2,TRBV6-1
CASSVGGLASTEAFF,TRBJ1-1,TRBV5-1
CASSFPSGYNEQFF,TRBJ2-1,TRBV6-2/TRBV6-3
CASRIPRGGASGELFF,TRBJ2-2,TRBV5-1
CSIRTGYNEQFF,TRBJ2-1,TRBV29-1
CSVESRDSPRYEQYF,TRBJ2-7,TRBV29-1
CASSLTGEGADTQYF,TRBJ2-3,TRBV7-9
CASSSMGTSGDPTGELFF,TRBJ2-2,TRBV5-6
CASSQRQAYSGNTIYF,TRBJ1-3,TRBV12-3/TRBV12-4
CASSAEGATLTGELFF,TRBJ2-2,TRBV27
CASSSTGQGVNEQYF,TRBJ2-7,TRBV7-2
CASSQVQGASYEQYF,TRBJ2-7,TRBV3-1
CASSLPGQGITEAFF,TRBJ1-1,TRBV5-1
CASSSRGVPKTFF,TRBJ1-1,TRBV7-2
CASSQMAESLSSGNTIYF,TRBJ1-3,TRBV4-1
CASSPRASSTDTQYF,TRBJ2-3,TRBV5-1
CASAAATSSGNTIYF,TRBJ1-3,TRBV25-1
CASSVGGRWDEQFF,TRBJ2-1,TRBV9
CASSLQTGDSPLHF,TRBJ1-6,TRBV5-1
CAIRGTGDQPQHF,TRBJ1-5,TRBV10-3
CSARDRGGTDTQYF,TRBJ2-3,TRBV20-1
CASSPSSGGDTQYF,TRBJ2-3,TRBV7-2
CASTLALAGANVLTF,TRBJ2-6,TRBV12-3/TRBV12-4
CASHTTGVGTDTQYF,TRBJ2-3,TRBV19
CSARDLSWGTQYF,TRBJ2-3,TRBV20-1
CASRAPGQKAFF,TRBJ1-1,TRBV12-3/TRBV12-4
CSVRTSVAYEQYF,TRBJ2-7,TRBV29-1
CASSDPREMNTEAFF,TRBJ1-1,TRBV2
CISVPEPQGRVLF,TRBJ2-1,TRBV7-5
CSARDRDRGGTQYF,TRBJ2-5,TRBV20-1
CASSRTNDGELFF,TRBJ2-2,TRBV7-3
CASSPWDRGKSPLHF,TRBJ1-6,TRBV7-2
CASSLADSPTQYF,TRBJ2-3,TRBV12-3/TRBV12-4
CSASRRPGETQYF,TRBJ2-5,TRBV20-1
CASSGTTTSTDTQYF,TRBJ2-3,TRBV27
CASSPGQGRNQPQHF,TRBJ1-5,TRBV7-2